This section outlines one T cell receptor beta chain sequence together with its context. Its cognate antigen has yet to be identified. Per-nucleotide qualities are absent, and no much larger clonotype sits a single base away. The library came from the immunoSEQ multiplex PCR assay. For most patients, genomic DNA was isolated with the Qiagen DNeasy Blood and Tissue Kit and shipped frozen to Adaptive Biotechnologies for TCR sequencing. High-throughput TCR-beta CDR3 sequencing of genomic DNA from most patients was performed by Adaptive Biotechnologies. The original pipeline was this. Adaptive's ImmunoSEQ software supplied the TCR sequencing data for 18 patients, while MiXCR and VDJtools were used to process a few other patients. To correct CD4 versus CD8 sorting errors, sequences present in both subsets at a frequency ratio below 5:1 were removed. CDR3 nucleotide sequences shared between donor and recipient were removed because their origin could not be assigned. Alloreactive clones required at least 2-fold expansion over unstimulated cells and minimum CFSE-low frequency of 0.002% (template counts) or 0.001% (read counts). A clone was considered mappable if detected in the sequenced pre-transplant spleen, lymph node, or MLR CFSE-low populations of the donor or recipient. Cumulative frequency of alloreactive clones was calculated as a percentage of all sequences weighted by copy number. The source is immuneACCESS, and TCRdb retained only in-frame sequences with V and J called. Part of the clones is not carried over; for the studies checked, unresolved V genes explain less than half of this, and the remainder is unexplained. The V and J calls and clone size come from that table; D and trimming were worked out from the DNA. This sample lists about 92,000 clones; around nine tenths were detected once. Around 6% of the sample comes from the top ten.

From the germline V gene, CDR1 is SGHAT and CDR2 is FQNNGV. Taken from cysteine to phenylalanine, the CDR3 has 16 residues. The DNA shown is the 48-base CDR3, in frame from base 1. V gives up 4 bases and J gives up 6 bases, and the segment between their germline ends measures 18 bases. Sample time point, as interpreted from the label and publication: cells obtained before transplantation from donor or recipient. CD3+CD4+ and CD3+CD8+ populations were FACS-sorted from unstimulated pre-transplant donor and recipient cells taken from spleen or lymph nodes. This sample is part of a study of graft-versus-host responses after intestinal transplantation (dated by TCRdb to about 2021). Background for the entire study: The transplants that recipients got were multivisceral, liver-intestinal, or isolated intestinal. Every recipient was given anti-thymocyte globulin induction, followed by about 3 years of maintenance tacrolimus and steroids. After intestinal transplantation, graft-versus-host and host-versus-graft alloreactive T cell clones in the graft, circulation and bone marrow were tracked using bulk TCR-beta CDR3 sequencing. Alloreactive clones were identified by sequencing pre-transplant mixed lymphocyte reaction products and comparing these products with unstimulated pre-transplant donor and recipient T cells. A cohort of 20 to 25 intestinal transplant recipients, including one retransplant, was enrolled, and 3 patients lacking pretransplant specimens were excluded. A peak of at least 4% donor T cells among recipient peripheral blood mononuclear cells was the definition used for donor T cell macrochimerism. Instead of going to the commercial service, samples from a few later patients were sequenced in-house on an Illumina MiSeq and processed with MiXCR. General findings and caveats noted by the study authors: The relatively low number and heterogeneity of intestinal transplant patients limited the conclusions. Early after transplant, declines in HvG clones were associated with peak levels of circulating GvH clones. GvH clones were found in recipient bone marrow, and some of the GvH clones appeared earlier in ileal mucosa or blood, which is consistent with an intestinal mucosal origin. Patients with donor T cell macrochimerism had high GvH to HvG T cell clonal ratios in their allografts.

The TCR originated in a human donor who received an intestinal transplant. The sequencing here drew on unstimulated CD8+ T cells sorted from spleen or lymph node cells, taken before intestinal transplant. The chain joins TRBV11-2 to TRBJ2-2, with the identity of the D gene unclear. The CDR3 is CASSSTEGYSAGELFF. In nucleotides, the sequence is TGTGCCAGCAGCTCAACGGAAGGGTACAGCGCCGGGGAGCTGTTTTTT.